Listed below are T cell receptor beta chains from one sample, sequenced in a study of long-term antiretroviral therapy in people with HIV. Sequencing was performed with immunoSEQ multiplex PCR; in TCRdb, only in-frame clones are kept and a portion is missing. The sample shows 30,000 to 40,000 clones, over 85% of them seen only once. The sequences come from unsorted PBMCs, collected approximately 5 years after starting antiretroviral therapy. These receptors all stem from a woman aged 45-65 years with HIV. CDR3s include the opening cysteine and the closing phenylalanine or tryptophan. D genes are given only for firm matches. Part of the rows lack a size; the others show once, few, many or a class for expanded clones.

J gene | V gene | D gene | clone size | CDR3 DNA | CDR3 protein
TRBJ1-2 | TRBV6-1 | . | . | TGTGCCAGCAGTGAAAACCCGTCCGGCGGCGGCTACACCTTC | CASSENPSGGGYTF
TRBJ1-1 | TRBV7-3 | . | few | TGTGCCAGCAGCTTAAATAAAGGGGCTGAAGCTTTCTTT | CASSLNKGAEAFF
TRBJ2-2 | TRBV7-9 | . | . | TGTGCCAGCACCCCCGTGGGGGGGGGCTCGCCCACCGGGGAGCTGTTTTTT | CASTPVGGGSPTGELFF
TRBJ1-1 | TRBV7-9 | . | . | TGTGCCAGCAGCCTAAGAGACACTGAAGCTTTCTTT | CASSLRDTEAFF
TRBJ1-6 | TRBV9 | . | . | TGTGCCAGCAGCGCCGCGGACAGTTCCCTATTACCCCTCCACTTT | CASSAADSSLLPLHF
TRBJ2-5 | TRBV11-1 | . | . | TGTGCCAGCAGCTTAGGAAGGATCGTTGTAGAGACCCAGTACTTC | CASSLGRIVVETQYF
TRBJ2-1 | TRBV28 | . | . | TGTGCCAGCATAGGTTCGAATGAGCAGTTCTTC | CASIGSNEQFF
TRBJ2-5 | TRBV6-6 | . | . | TGTGCCAGCAGTTACGGGGTTGAGGAGACCCAGTACTTC | CASSYGVEETQYF
TRBJ2-1 | TRBV14 | . | . | TGTGCCAGCAGCCAAGATCGGGGCATCTACAATGAGCAGTTCTTC | CASSQDRGIYNEQFF
TRBJ1-2 | TRBV28 | TRBD1 | . | TGTGCCAGCAGAGCCGGGACAGGGTATAAAAATGGCTACACCTTC | CASRAGTGYKNGYTF
TRBJ1-6 | TRBV18 | . | . | TGTGCCAGCTCCCCGTTGGAGGCCGCTAATTCACCCCTCCACTTT | CASSPLEAANSPLHF
TRBJ1-2 | TRBV10-3 | . | . | TGTGCCATCAGTGAGCGGCCTAACTATGGCTACACCTTC | CAISERPNYGYTF
TRBJ1-1 | TRBV2 | . | . | TGTGCCAGCAGTCGATACACTGAAGCTTTCTTT | CASSRYTEAFF
TRBJ1-1 | TRBV6-1 | TRBD1 | few | TGTGCCAGCAGGGTAAGGACAGGGGGCAGGACTGAAGCTTTCTTT | CASRVRTGGRTEAFF
TRBJ2-5 | TRBV7-3 | . | . | TGTGCCAGCAGCTTACAGGGAGGGGGACAAGAGACCCAGTACTTC | CASSLQGGGQETQYF
TRBJ1-5 | TRBV11-2 | TRBD1 | . | TGTGCCAGCAGCTTGGGCCGGACAGGCTATAGCAATCAGCCCCAGCATTTT | CASSLGRTGYSNQPQHF
TRBJ2-3 | TRBV9 | TRBD2 | once | TGTGCCAGCAGCAAACTAGCGGGGGGGCCAGATACGCAGTATTTT | CASSKLAGGPDTQYF
TRBJ1-6 | TRBV5-1 | TRBD1 | . | TGCGCCAGCAGCCTGGGACAGCCTTTCAATTCACCCCTCCACTTT | CASSLGQPFNSPLHF
TRBJ2-2 | TRBV9 | . | . | TGTGCCAGCAGCGCGAGACCGATCTCGAACACCGGGGAGCTGTTTTTT | CASSARPISNTGELFF
TRBJ1-5 | TRBV7-2 | . | once | TGTGCCAGCAGCTCCCAACAGGATCAGCCCCAGCATTTT | CASSSQQDQPQHF
TRBJ1-6 | TRBV19 | . | . | TGTGCCAGTAGTATCGGGGACGGATACAGCTCCTATAATTCACCCCTCCACTTT | CASSIGDGYSSYNSPLHF
TRBJ2-2 | TRBV11-3 | . | . | TGTGCCAGCAGCGGGCGCAATAACGCGAACACCGGGGAGCTGTTTTTT | CASSGRNNANTGELFF
TRBJ2-3 | TRBV5-1 | . | once | TGCGCCAGCAGCTTACGAGGGGGGCTCAGCACAGATACGCAGTATTTT | CASSLRGGLSTDTQYF
TRBJ2-5 | TRBV10-1 | TRBD2 | few | TGCGCCAGCAGTGAGTCGAACAAGCGGGGGGGCTCGGAGACCCAGTACTTC | CASSESNKRGGSETQYF
TRBJ2-5 | TRBV2 | TRBD1 | . | TGTGCCAGCAGTGTCGACAGGGGAGAGACCCAGTACTTC | CASSVDRGETQYF
TRBJ1-5 | TRBV14 | . | few | TGTGCCAGCAGCCAAGAGAGGGATCAGCCCCAGCATTTT | CASSQERDQPQHF
TRBJ2-2 | TRBV10-3 | . | . | TGTGCCACCAAAATCGAGGGGCAGGACACCGGGGAGCTGTTTTTT | CATKIEGQDTGELFF
TRBJ1-3 | TRBV5-1 | . | . | TGCGCCAGCAGGGACACCAACTCTGGAAACACCATATATTTT | CASRDTNSGNTIYF
TRBJ2-7 | TRBV7-8 | TRBD1 | few | TGTGCCAGCTCCAGACAGGGCTACGAGCAGTACTTC | CASSRQGYEQYF
TRBJ2-5 | TRBV10-3 | TRBD2 | . | TGTGCCATCAGTGAGGGAGGGACTAGTGAAGAGACCCAGTACTTC | CAISEGGTSEETQYF
TRBJ1-2 | TRBV27 | TRBD1 | . | TGTGCCAGCAGTTTATTACAGGGGAACTATGGCTACACCTTC | CASSLLQGNYGYTF
TRBJ2-7 | TRBV7-2 | . | . | TGTGCCAGCAGCTCCCGGGACGTAGGCGAGCAGTACTTC | CASSSRDVGEQYF
TRBJ1-3 | TRBV10-3 | . | . | TGTGCCATCAGCTCTGGAAACACCATATATTTT | CAISSGNTIYF
TRBJ1-2 | TRBV2 | TRBD1 | . | TGTGCCAGCAACCCGGACAGGGCTGCTGTAAGGGGCTACACCTTC | CASNPDRAAVRGYTF
TRBJ1-4 | TRBV2 | . | . | TGTGCCAGCAGTGAAATGGGCAGATTGGAAAAACTGTTTTTT | CASSEMGRLEKLFF
TRBJ1-1 | TRBV19 | . | . | TGTGCCAGTAGAAAAGGGACCAGTCGGCACACTGAAGCTTTCTTT | CASRKGTSRHTEAFF
TRBJ1-2 | TRBV10-3 | TRBD1 | . | TGTGCCATCAGTGAGGGACAGGGGGCGAACTATGGCTACACCTTC | CAISEGQGANYGYTF
TRBJ2-2 | TRBV19 | TRBD2 | . | TGTGCCAGTAGGGAGGGGGGACTAGCGGCAAACACCGGGGAGCTGTTTTTT | CASREGGLAANTGELFF
TRBJ1-6 | TRBV19 | . | . | TGTGCCAGTAGTATAAGTGGGGGGGATTCACCCCTCCACTTT | CASSISGGDSPLHF
TRBJ1-6 | TRBV7-2 | . | . | TGTGCCAGCAGCTTAGGAGGCAGGATTAATTCACCCCTCCACTTT | CASSLGGRINSPLHF